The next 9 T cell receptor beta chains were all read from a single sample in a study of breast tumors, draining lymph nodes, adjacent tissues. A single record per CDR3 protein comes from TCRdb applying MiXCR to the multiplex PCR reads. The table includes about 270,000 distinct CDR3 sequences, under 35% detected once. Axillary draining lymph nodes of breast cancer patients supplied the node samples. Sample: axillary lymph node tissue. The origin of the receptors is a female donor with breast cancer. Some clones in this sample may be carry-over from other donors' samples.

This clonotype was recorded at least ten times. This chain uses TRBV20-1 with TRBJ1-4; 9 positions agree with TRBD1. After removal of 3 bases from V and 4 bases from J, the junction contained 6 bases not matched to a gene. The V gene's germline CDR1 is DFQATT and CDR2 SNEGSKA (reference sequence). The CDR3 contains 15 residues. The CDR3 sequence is CSASPTGGYNEKLFF. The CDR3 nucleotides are TGCAGTGCTAGCCCCACAGGGGGCTATAATGAAAAACTGTTTTTT.

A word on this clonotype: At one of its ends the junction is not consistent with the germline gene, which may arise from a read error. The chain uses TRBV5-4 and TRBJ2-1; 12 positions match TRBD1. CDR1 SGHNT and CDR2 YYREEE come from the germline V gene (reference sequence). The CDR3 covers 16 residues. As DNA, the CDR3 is TGTGCCGGCAGCTTGGCCGTGGGACAGGGGGCCCATGAGCAGTTCTTC. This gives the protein CAGSLAVGQGAHEQFF. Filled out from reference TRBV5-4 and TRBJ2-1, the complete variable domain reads ETGVTQSPTHLIKTRGQQVTLRCSSQSGHNTVSWYQQALGQGPQFIFQYYREEENGRGNFPPRFSGLQFPNYSSELNVNALELDDSALYLCAGSLAVGQGAHEQFFGPGTRLTVL.

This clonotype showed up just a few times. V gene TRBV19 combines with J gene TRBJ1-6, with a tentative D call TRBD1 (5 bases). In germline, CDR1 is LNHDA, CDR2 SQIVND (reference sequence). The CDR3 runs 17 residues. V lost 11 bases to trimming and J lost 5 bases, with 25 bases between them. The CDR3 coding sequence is TGTGCCTGGAGTGTACCCCTCTCGACAGAGGATAATTCACCCCTCCACTTT. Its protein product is CAWSVPLSTEDNSPLHF. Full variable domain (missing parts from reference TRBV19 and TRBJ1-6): DGGITQSPKYLFRKEGQNVTLSCEQNLNHDAMYWYRQDPGQGLRLIYYSQIVNDFQKGDIAEGYSVSREKKESFPLTVTSAQKNPTAFYLCAWSVPLSTEDNSPLHFGNGTRLTVT.

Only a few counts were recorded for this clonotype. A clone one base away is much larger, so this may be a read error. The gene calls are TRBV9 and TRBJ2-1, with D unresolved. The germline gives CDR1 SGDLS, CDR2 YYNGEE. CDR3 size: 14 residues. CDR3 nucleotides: TGTGCCAGCAGCGTAGACAGTGCGTACAATGAGCAGTCCTTC. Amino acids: CASSVDSAYNEQSF.

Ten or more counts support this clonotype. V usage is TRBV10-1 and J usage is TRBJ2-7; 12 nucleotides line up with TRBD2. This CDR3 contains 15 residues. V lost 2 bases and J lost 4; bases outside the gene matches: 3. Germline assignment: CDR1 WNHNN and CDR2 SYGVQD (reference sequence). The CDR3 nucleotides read TGCGCCAGCAGTGAGAATCTAGCGGGAGGGTACGAGCAGTACTTC. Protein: CASSENLAGGYEQYF.

The chain's CDR3 is CARSPGTETQYF. CDR3 sequence (DNA): TGTGCTAGGTCACCGGGAACAGAGACCCAGTACTTC. The chain recombines TRBV25-1 with TRBJ2-5, with D tentatively TRBD2 (5 bases). Per germline, CDR1 MGHDK and CDR2 SYGVNS. The CDR3 is made up of 12 amino acids.

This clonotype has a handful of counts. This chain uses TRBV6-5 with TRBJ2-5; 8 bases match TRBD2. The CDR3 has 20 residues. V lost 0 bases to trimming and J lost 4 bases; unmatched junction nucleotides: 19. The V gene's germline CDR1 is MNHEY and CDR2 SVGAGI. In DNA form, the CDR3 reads TGTGCCAGCAGTTACTCGCCCGGATACTCGCGGGAGGAGAGGCGAGAGACCCAGTACTTC. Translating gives CASSYSPGYSREERRETQYF.

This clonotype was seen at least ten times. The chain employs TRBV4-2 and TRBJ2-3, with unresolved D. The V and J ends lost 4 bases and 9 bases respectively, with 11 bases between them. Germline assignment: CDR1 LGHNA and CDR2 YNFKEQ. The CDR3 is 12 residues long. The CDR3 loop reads CASSPSKHTQYF. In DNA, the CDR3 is TGTGCCAGCAGCCCCTCGAAGCACACGCAGTATTTT.

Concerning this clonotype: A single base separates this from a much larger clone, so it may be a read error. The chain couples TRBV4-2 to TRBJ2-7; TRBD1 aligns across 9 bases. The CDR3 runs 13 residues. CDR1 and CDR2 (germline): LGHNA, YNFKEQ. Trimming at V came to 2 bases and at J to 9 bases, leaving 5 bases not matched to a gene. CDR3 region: CASSQFTGGVQYF. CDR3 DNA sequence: TGTGCCAGCAGCCAATTCACAGGGGGCGTGCAGTACTTC.